One sample yielded the 3 T cell receptor beta chains listed below, sequenced in a study of glioma-infiltrating T cells. Using RNA template, CDR3s of TCR alpha and beta were amplified with iRepertoire arm-PCR. TCRdb used MiXCR to reprocess the multiplex PCR reads, holding one entry per CDR3 protein. The table lists around 350,000 distinct CDR3 sequences, roughly two fifths of them singletons. Sequenced: glioma tissue, nonneoplastic brain tissue, or PBMCs (not recorded which). The source of these receptors is a human donor with low-grade glioma or glioblastoma, undergoing nonglioma brain surgery, or in good health (not recorded which).

The V and J genes are TRBV3-1 and TRBJ2-5; 7 bases fit TRBD2. The germline CDR1 and CDR2 sequences are LGHDT and YNNKEL (reference sequence). CDR3 length equals 14 residues. Unmatched junction bases numbered 3, after V lost 4 bases and J lost 1 base. CDR3 region: CASSPTSSQETQYF. Here the CDR3 DNA reads TGTGCCAGCAGCCCGACTAGCTCCCAAGAGACCCAGTACTTC.

This clonotype has ten or more counts. V gene TRBV6-2 or TRBV6-3 combines with J gene TRBJ1-1; D is perhaps TRBD1 (5 bases). Germline-derived CDR1 and CDR2 are MNHEY and SVGEGT. The germline V and J ends were trimmed by 2 bases and 5 bases, with 12 bases remaining between them. This CDR3 comprises 14 residues. The CDR3 bases are TGTGCCAGCAGTTACACAGGAGGGCGGACTGAAGCTTTCTTT. It encodes CASSYTGGRTEAFF.

V is TRBV5-6 and J is TRBJ2-5; 10 bases agree with TRBD2. This CDR3 has 15 amino acids. V trimming: 4 bases; J trimming: 2 bases; junction bases outside the gene matches: 5. Germline V lookup: CDR1 SGHDT, CDR2 YYEEEE. The CDR3 nucleotides are TGTGCCAGCAGCAAGGGGACTAGCGTACAAGAGACCCAGTACTTC. Amino acid sequence: CASSKGTSVQETQYF.